The rows below give T cell receptor beta chains drawn from one sample of a study of blood T cell repertoires in COVID-19. TCRdb's copy holds only in-frame clones and misses some; the assay was immunoSEQ multiplex PCR. Here the sample spans 200,000 to 250,000 clones, 82% being singletons. Source material: peripheral blood. These receptor sequences come from a woman in her 70s with COVID-19, enrolled during active disease. CDR3s include the opening cysteine and the closing phenylalanine or tryptophan. The D gene is left open where the match is weak. The size entry is marked missing in some rows and otherwise reads once, few, many or a size class.

abundance,j_gene,d_gene,v_gene,CDR3nt,CDR3aa
few,TRBJ1-4,NA,TRBV5-1,TGCGCCAGCAGCTTGATGGGGGCCGGAACTAATGAAAAACTGTTTTTT,CASSLMGAGTNEKLFF
NA,TRBJ2-7,TRBD2,TRBV24-1,TGTGCCACCAGTGATTTTTCTAGCGGGGGGACCTACGAGCAGTACTTC,CATSDFSSGGTYEQYF
NA,TRBJ1-1,NA,TRBV7-3,TGTGCCAGCAGCCCCCAGGGCGGAGTCTTGAACACTGAAGCTTTCTTT,CASSPQGGVLNTEAFF
once,TRBJ2-1,TRBD2,TRBV5-4,TGTGCCAGCAGCTTGGGCGGGACTAGCGGGAGTTGGGGTGAGCAGTTCTTC,CASSLGGTSGSWGEQFF
few,TRBJ2-7,TRBD1,TRBV30,TGTGCCTGGATCCCCAGGGGGAACTACGAGCAGTACTTC,CAWIPRGNYEQYF
NA,TRBJ1-1,TRBD1,TRBV2,TGTGCCAGCAGTCCCCAGACAGGGTTTGACACTGAAGCTTTCTTT,CASSPQTGFDTEAFF
once,TRBJ2-1,TRBD2,TRBV7-2,TGTGCCAGCAGCTTACTAGCGGACTCCTACAATGAGCAGTTCTTC,CASSLLADSYNEQFF
NA,TRBJ1-5,NA,TRBV6-2/TRBV6-3,TGTGCCAGCAGTTACCGGGAGGGCAATCAGCCCCAGCATTTT,CASSYREGNQPQHF
NA,TRBJ1-1,NA,TRBV4-3,TGCGCCAGCAGCCAAGATGGCGGCAGCACTGAAGCTTTCTTT,CASSQDGGSTEAFF
NA,TRBJ2-7,NA,TRBV18,TGTGCCAGCTCACAACTAGGACACGAGCAGTACTTC,CASSQLGHEQYF
NA,TRBJ1-4,NA,TRBV20-1,TGCAGTGCTGGACTCGGGGAACTGTTTTTT,CSAGLGELFF
NA,TRBJ2-5,TRBD2,TRBV10-2,TGCGCCAGCAGTGAGTTGCGGGGGGGGGAGACCCAGTACTTC,CASSELRGGETQYF
few,TRBJ1-2,NA,TRBV28,TGTGCCAGCAGGGGAGGGTTTAGCTATGGCTACACCTTC,CASRGGFSYGYTF
NA,TRBJ2-3,TRBD2,TRBV19,TGTGCCAGTAGTATTGGGTCGACTAGCGGGAGACGAGATACGCAGTATTTT,CASSIGSTSGRRDTQYF
few,TRBJ2-2,TRBD1,TRBV10-3,TGTGCCATCAGTGAGTCGGGACAGGGATTGGCCGGGGAGCTGTTTTTT,CAISESGQGLAGELFF
NA,TRBJ1-4,NA,TRBV7-9,TGTGCCAGCAGCTCCCAGGGAAGTGAAAAACTGTTTTTT,CASSSQGSEKLFF
NA,TRBJ1-5,TRBD1,TRBV30,TGTGCCTGGGGGACAGGGGGAGATCAGCCCCAGCATTTT,CAWGTGGDQPQHF
NA,TRBJ2-3,NA,TRBV5-1,TGCGCCAGCAGCTTGAGTAGTCGGGCAGATACGCAGTATTTT,CASSLSSRADTQYF
NA,TRBJ1-1,NA,TRBV3-1/TRBV3-2,TGTGCCAGCAGCCAACTTGGTGGGAGTGAAGCTTTCTTT,CASSQLGGSEAFF
NA,TRBJ2-7,TRBD1,TRBV11-2,TGTGCCAGCAGCTTTTACAGGGGGATCTTCTACGAGCAGTACTTC,CASSFYRGIFYEQYF
NA,TRBJ2-3,NA,TRBV7-2,TGTGCCAGCGGACCAGGGAGCACAGATACGCAGTATTTT,CASGPGSTDTQYF
NA,TRBJ1-3,NA,TRBV2,TGTGCCAGCAGCTCAGGGGCCCTCAGAGACACCATATATTTT,CASSSGALRDTIYF
NA,TRBJ1-4,NA,TRBV12-3/TRBV12-4,TGTGCCAGCAGTTTCGGGGGGGAAAAACTGTTTTTT,CASSFGGEKLFF
few,TRBJ2-7,TRBD1,TRBV5-4,TGTGCCAGCAGCTGGCAAATTGGACGACAGGGCGAGCAGTACTTC,CASSWQIGRQGEQYF
few,TRBJ2-7,NA,TRBV11-2,TGTGCCAGCAGCTTAGGACTCCTCTACGAGCAGTACTTC,CASSLGLLYEQYF
NA,TRBJ1-2,TRBD1,TRBV11-2,TGTGCCAGCAGCTTAGCCCCGGGACAGGGGAACCTCTATGGCTACACCTTC,CASSLAPGQGNLYGYTF
NA,TRBJ1-2,NA,TRBV18,TGTGCCAGCTCACCACGGGTAGGGGCATCGGACTATGGCTACACCTTC,CASSPRVGASDYGYTF
NA,TRBJ2-6,NA,TRBV12-2,TGTGCAAGTCGCTTCCAGGGGGCTACTGGGGCCAACGTCCTGACTTTC,CASRFQGATGANVLTF
NA,TRBJ1-1,NA,TRBV27,TGTGCCAGCAGGTGGGGGGAGAACACTGAAGCTTTCTTT,CASRWGENTEAFF
few,TRBJ2-3,TRBD2,TRBV5-1,TGCGCCAGCAGCTTTCAAGGCTCTAGCGGGAGTGGGGCAGATACGCAGTATTTT,CASSFQGSSGSGADTQYF
NA,TRBJ1-2,TRBD1,TRBV7-9,TGTGCCAGCAGCCCAGACAGGGGGGGATTTGGCTACACCTTC,CASSPDRGGFGYTF
NA,TRBJ2-1,TRBD2,TRBV11-2,TGTGCCAGCAGCTTTCTAGCGGGAGGGTTCGATGAGCAGTTCTTC,CASSFLAGGFDEQFF
NA,TRBJ2-5,NA,TRBV3-1/TRBV3-2,TGTGCCAGCAGCCAAGGCTTGATCCGGGAGACCCAGTACTTC,CASSQGLIRETQYF